This entry is about one T cell receptor beta chain. The antigen it binds to is not known. Base quality data are lacking; no much larger clone is found one base away. The entry originates in a study of blood T cell repertoires in COVID-19 (dated by TCRdb to about 2020). Context from the whole study: The collaborator samples originated in the United States, Italy and Spain and spanned the acute and convalescent phases of COVID-19. The prospective study material was composed of cDNA or gDNA derived from T cells, B-cell-depleted T cells, or PBMCs. The repertoires were made available in a free public database intended to serve as a resource for research on the immune response to SARS-CoV-2. Samples were obtained from the ongoing ImmuneRACE study (first 160 participants) and from over 1,000 subjects provided by 6 global collaborators. Where HLA class I and class II types were available, the types were taken from metadata supplied by the sample provider, not from assay-based typing. Sample metadata almost always included a de-identified subject ID, COVID-19 status, age in years and sex. Deeply sampled blood TCRbeta repertoires from subjects exposed to, actively infected with, or recovered from COVID-19 were included in the dataset.

Results the study describes overall, beyond this receptor: The quantity of clinical and demographic metadata differed by source and by participant and was supplied without curation.

TCRbeta CDR3 regions were amplified from genomic DNA using the immunoSEQ Assay, a bias-controlled multiplex PCR. Per the source publication's procedure: Nucleated cell counts per sample were estimated from amplification of reference gene primers within the assay. Sequence reads were collapsed and filtered to measure the absolute abundance of every unique TCRbeta CDR3 rearrangement. For each sample, productive Simpson clonality was calculated as the square root of Simpson's diversity index across productive rearrangements. TCRdb took over this immuneACCESS table, retaining in-frame rearrangements with V and J assigned. Such tables are incomplete; in checked studies, under half of the missing clones stem from an unresolved V gene, and the remainder is unexplained. That table is the source of V, J and clone size, and D and trimming were worked out from the DNA. The sample yields about 180,000 clones; approximately 78% were counted once. The top ten hold around 11% of the sample.

One collaborating source in Seattle enrolled patients during active infection and followed them longitudinally through the course of disease. Each collaborating institution followed its own protocols to collect whole blood in K2EDTA tubes. For TCRbeta analysis, collaborators shipped samples in one of three forms: frozen whole blood, isolated PBMCs, or DNA extracted from either of those sample types. Based on the germline V gene (reference sequence), the CDR1 and CDR2 sequences are MNHEY and SMNVEV. Measured from the cysteine to the phenylalanine, the CDR3 is 14 residues long. Left in the record is the CDR3 DNA by itself, 42 bases read in frame from the first base. Ends trimmed: V by 5 bases, J by 7 bases; bases unmatched to a gene: 10.

The TCR sequence derives from an elderly woman with COVID-19, enrolled during active disease. The sample comprised peripheral blood. This chain is built from TRBV27 and TRBJ1-2, and 7 junctional nucleotides match TRBD1. Here the CDR3 is given as CASSGGQYARGYTF. The DNA sequence is given as TGTGCCAGCAGTGGGGGACAGTACGCTCGTGGCTACACCTTC.